A single sample gave rise to the 4 T cell receptor beta chains below, sequenced in a study of T cell responses to AZD1222 COVID-19 vaccine. The table came from immunoSEQ multiplex PCR; TCRdb's copy has only in-frame clones and leaves some out. Altogether 150,000 or so clones are present, roughly 88% being singletons, with the ten largest covering 8%. This sample comprised peripheral blood, obtained on day 0 of AZD1222 vaccination. These receptors came from an adult in good health.

This sequence joins TRBV5-6 and TRBJ1-6, with D maybe TRBD1 (6 bases). CDR3 size: 17 residues. V was shortened by 3 bases and J by 7 bases, with 20 bases between the two germline ends. CDR1 and CDR2 from the germline V gene are SGHDT and YYEEEE. CDR3 loop: CASSSATQGPSNSPLHF. The DNA of the CDR3 is TGTGCCAGCAGCTCCGCGACCCAGGGGCCTTCCAATTCACCCCTCCACTTT.

V usage is TRBV10-1 and J usage is TRBJ2-7; weak D call: TRBD2 (6 bases). CDR1 and CDR2 from the germline V gene are WNHNN and SYGVQD (reference sequence). The CDR3 runs to 14 residues. V dropped 2 bases and J dropped 3 bases, with 11 bases sitting between them. Here the CDR3 DNA reads TGCGCCAGCAGTGAGCGGGAGCGAGGCTACGAGCAGTACTTC. The encoded protein is CASSERERGYEQYF.

The chain combines TRBV5-1 with TRBJ2-2, with D unresolved. The CDR3 consists of 14 residues. Germline V gene lookup returns CDR1 SGHRS and CDR2 YFSETQ. Trimming pared 0 bases from V and 8 bases from J, leaving 11 bases between. The CDR3 region is CASSLGTSGGELFF. The CDR3 DNA is TGCGCCAGCAGCTTGGGAACCTCTGGGGGGGAGCTGTTTTTT. The entire variable domain, with the rest obtained from reference TRBV5-1 and TRBJ2-2, is as follows: KAGVTQTPRYLIKTRGQQVTLSCSPISGHRSVSWYQQTPGQGLQFLFEYFSETQRNKGNFPGRFSGRQFSNSRSEMNVSTLELGDSALYLCASSLGTSGGELFFGEGSRLTVL.

Notes on this clone: Sequence at one end of the junction differs from germline and may be a read error. J is TRBJ1-6 and V is TRBV6-1; no firm D call. The germline gives CDR1 MNHNS, CDR2 SASEGT. CDR3 length: 14 amino acids. Written as DNA, the CDR3 is TGTGCCAGCAGTGAAATGCGGGTTTATTCACCCCTCTACTTT. Translated: CASSEMRVYSPLYF.